These 4 T cell receptor beta chains were all obtained from the same sample, sequenced in a study of blood T cell repertoires in COVID-19. The repertoire was sequenced with immunoSEQ multiplex PCR; TCRdb's copy has only in-frame clones and lacks some. The data show 150,000 to 200,000 clones, about four fifths seen once. Sequenced sample: peripheral blood. The receptor set was obtained from a man aged 60 to 69 with active or convalescent COVID-19.

This sequence joins TRBV4-1 and TRBJ1-2; tentatively, D is TRBD1 (6 bases). Trimming removed 3 bases at V and 8 bases at J, with 13 bases between. CDR1 and CDR2 (germline): MGHRA, YSYEKL. CDR3 size: 13 residues. CDR3 sequence reads: CASSQITRGGYTF. The CDR3 coding sequence is TGCGCCAGCAGCCAGATCACCAGGGGCGGCTACACCTTC.

The sample holds a few counts of this clone. The V call is TRBV28, the J call TRBJ1-5; D gene ambiguous. Trimming left V 7 bases short and J 2 bases short, with 18 bases between. Germline V CDR1 and CDR2: MDHEN, SYDVKM. The CDR3 consists of 16 residues. In DNA form, the CDR3 reads TGTGCCAGCACCCTTCGAAGCGGGTTGGGCAATCAGCCCCAGCATTTT. It is translated as CASTLRSGLGNQPQHF.

This clone was seen just once. The chain joins TRBV18 to TRBJ1-1; possible D gene TRBD1, 5 bases. V lost 0 bases to trimming and J lost 0 bases, with 11 bases between them. The V gene's germline CDR1 is KGHSH and CDR2 LQKENI. The CDR3 is 16 amino acids. The CDR3 DNA follows: TGTGCCAGCTCACCACCCCGGGAGGGGATGAACACTGAAGCTTTCTTT. This gives the protein CASSPPREGMNTEAFF.

This chain uses TRBV28 with TRBJ2-2, with TRBD1 matching 8 bases. CDR1 MDHEN and CDR2 SYDVKM come from the germline V gene. V lost 5 bases, J lost 3 bases, and 5 bases stayed unmatched. The CDR3 covers 15 residues. CDR3 sequence: CASSPRDRYTGELFF. The CDR3 bases are TGTGCCAGCAGTCCCCGGGACAGGTACACCGGGGAGCTGTTTTTT.